This T cell receptor beta chain comes out of a study of T cell responses to AZD1222 COVID-19 vaccine. Study-wide results and limits: Spike-specific TCR breadth and depth rose after two AZD1222 doses.

In the case of this clone: No antigen is known for it. The junction and the germline gene differ at one end; a read error may be behind it.

Data came from immunoSEQ multiplex PCR; TCRdb stores just in-frame clones and leaves some out. The repertoire consists of 150,000 to 250,000 clones, with more than 85% occurring once and the leading ten covering 3% to 3.5%. The CDR3 extends over 13 amino acids. The sequence was collected from an adult who received the AZD1222 COVID-19 vaccine. V and J are TRBV12-3 or TRBV12-4 and TRBJ1-2; D is uncertain. The source material was peripheral blood, sampled 28 days after the second AZD1222 dose. For the CDR3, the DNA is TGTGCCAGCAGTACCCCCCCCGGTGGACGTTGCTCCTTC. Its translation: CASSTPPGGRCSF.